The 16 T cell receptor beta chains below come from one sample, sequenced in a study of early T cells in non-severe SARS-CoV-2 infection. TCRdb processed the 5' RACE reads anew with MiXCR; each CDR3 protein has one entry. The sample consists of tens of thousands of distinct CDR3 sequences, roughly 15% of them appearing once. This material consisted of whole blood, taken at baseline. The source is an adult who was a healthcare worker with PCR-confirmed SARS-CoV-2 infection or an uninfected control (not recorded which).

The sample holds many counts of this clonotype. The chain combines TRBV9 with TRBJ2-7; D not certain. The CDR3 has 12 amino acids. The V end was cut by 4 bases, the J end by 2 bases, with 7 bases between. Germline V gene lookup returns CDR1 SGDLS and CDR2 YYNGEE. The CDR3 sequence: CASSPRTYEQYF. The CDR3 DNA reads TGTGCCAGCAGCCCCCGTACCTACGAGCAGTACTTC.

This clonotype was counted a few times. J is TRBJ1-1 and V is TRBV27; 10 nucleotides match TRBD1. This CDR3 has 12 amino acids. The germline V gene encodes CDR1 MNHEY and CDR2 SMNVEV (reference sequence). The J segment lost 7 bases and the V segment lost 6 bases, leaving 2 bases of the junction unmatched. The chain's CDR3 is CASRRTGGEAFF. The CDR3 DNA is TGTGCCAGCAGGAGGACAGGGGGTGAAGCTTTCTTT.

This clonotype has more than one count but fewer than ten. DNA of the CDR3: TGTGCCAGCAGCTTAGGCAGCTCTCAGCCCCAGCATTTT. Translating it yields CASSLGSSQPQHF. This rearrangement joins TRBV7-9 to TRBJ1-5; no reliable D call. Germline V CDR1 and CDR2: SEHNR, FQNEAQ (reference sequence). This CDR3 is built from 13 residues. Trimming cost V 1 base and J 6 bases, with 7 bases left between them.

This clonotype has a count of ten or more. The CDR3 DNA is TGCAGTGCTAACCCTAGCGGGAGGGTCAAAAACATTCAGTACTTC. Protein product: CSANPSGRVKNIQYF. J is TRBJ2-4 and V is TRBV20-1, with 12 bases aligning to TRBD2. This CDR3 has 15 amino acids. Germline loops: CDR1 DFQATT, CDR2 SNEGSKA (reference sequence). The V gene end was trimmed by 4 bases and the J gene end by 3 bases; junction bases not matched to a gene: 4.

The CDR3 is CASSPTSGRAELFF. The CDR3 DNA sequence: TGTGCCAGCAGTCCGACTAGCGGGAGAGCGGAGCTGTTTTTT. The chain joins TRBV28 to TRBJ2-2, with 12 nucleotides matching TRBD2. This CDR3 spans 14 amino acids. V lost 5 bases and J lost 10; bases outside the gene matches: 5. Germline loops: CDR1 MDHEN, CDR2 SYDVKM.

This chain joins TRBV5-8 and TRBJ2-7; a possible D gene is TRBD2 (6 bases). This CDR3 is built from 13 residues. Deletions cut 0 bases from V and 5 bases from J, with 9 bases between. Looked up from germline, CDR1 is SGHTS and CDR2 is YDEGEE. CDR3 sequence reads: CASSLGLDHEQYF. CDR3 bases: TGTGCCAGCAGCTTGGGACTAGACCACGAGCAGTACTTC.

V and J are TRBV7-2 and TRBJ2-3; no clear D. Germline V gene data show CDR1 as SGHTA and CDR2 as FQGNSA. Deletions cut 1 base from V and 1 base from J, with 9 bases between. CDR3 length equals 15 residues. The CDR3 DNA follows: TGTGCCAGCAGCTTAGAAAAGCGACGCACAGATACGCAGTATTTT. Its translation is CASSLEKRRTDTQYF.

CDR3 sequence reads: CASSPSAGPLHF. CDR3 bases: TGTGCCAGCAGCCCTTCGGCGGGGCCCCTCCACTTT. This rearrangement joins TRBV3-1 to TRBJ1-6; D call uncertain. Germline V gene sequence: CDR1 LGHDT, CDR2 YNNKEL (reference sequence). The V end lost 4 bases, the J end lost 13 bases, and 11 bases lay between the germline ends. This CDR3 spans 12 amino acids.

The chain couples TRBV27 to TRBJ2-2, with 10 bases lining up with TRBD2. With 2 bases clipped from V and 1 base from J, the junction kept 10 bases outside the gene matches. CDR3 length: 19 residues. The germline V gene has CDR1 MNHEY and CDR2 SMNVEV (reference sequence). The CDR3 region has the DNA TGTGCCAGCAGTTTAGAACCGCCCGGACTAGCGGTGAACACCGGGGAGCTGTTTTTT. This encodes CASSLEPPGLAVNTGELFF.

This clonotype appeared a few times. V and J are TRBV10-2 and TRBJ1-3; D gene uncertain. Trimming took off 10 bases at V and 2 bases at J, with 9 bases between the two ends. From germline, CDR1 is WSHSY and CDR2 SAAADI. CDR3 length: 12 amino acids. The CDR3 DNA follows: TGCGCCACTGGAACGCCTGGAAACACCATATATTTT. Encoded protein: CATGTPGNTIYF.

Ten or more counts support this clonotype. The J gene is TRBJ1-3, the V gene TRBV29-1; D not certain. The CDR3 is 11 amino acids. With 5 bases removed from V and 4 bases from J, the gap between germline ends came to 6 bases. The V gene's germline CDR1 is SQVTM and CDR2 ANQGSEA. CDR3 DNA: TGCAGCGTTCTCGTGGGAAACACCATATATTTT. This codes for CSVLVGNTIYF.

This chain links TRBV20-1 with TRBJ2-3; the match to TRBD2 covers 12 bases. The V gene end was trimmed by 5 bases and the J gene end by 4 bases; junction bases not matched to a gene: 7. The V gene's germline CDR1 is DFQATT and CDR2 SNEGSKA (reference sequence). There are 15 residues in the CDR3. CDR3: CSAARLAGVSDTQYF. DNA for the CDR3: TGCAGTGCTGCCCGACTAGCGGGAGTCTCAGATACGCAGTATTTT.

This rearrangement joins TRBV18 to TRBJ2-5; unclear D gene. Deletions cut 0 bases from V and 2 bases from J, with 7 bases between. The germline gives CDR1 KGHSH, CDR2 LQKENI. There are 14 residues in the CDR3. CDR3 loop: CASSPPTAQETQYF. DNA of the CDR3: TGTGCCAGCTCACCACCGACCGCACAAGAGACCCAGTACTTC.

The J gene is TRBJ2-7, the V gene TRBV3-1; D is possibly TRBD1 or TRBD2 (5 bases each). Germline V gene lookup returns CDR1 LGHDT and CDR2 YNNKEL (reference sequence). The CDR3 sequence is 16 residues long. The V end was cut by 4 bases, the J end by 0 bases, with 16 bases between. The CDR3 region has the DNA TGTGCCAGCAGCCCCCCAAGGGCAGGGAGCTCCTACGAGCAGTACTTC. Translation gives CASSPPRAGSSYEQYF.

The rearrangement joins TRBV5-5 to TRBJ1-1; D call uncertain. Germline V lookup: CDR1 SGHKS, CDR2 YYEKEE (reference sequence). This CDR3 is built from 14 residues. Trimming left V 1 base short and J 0 bases short, with 7 bases between. CDR3 coding DNA: TGTGCCAGCAGCTTGCAGTCTTTGAACACTGAAGCTTTCTTT. As protein: CASSLQSLNTEAFF.

In its sample, this clonotype was seen many times. The rearrangement joins TRBV7-9 to TRBJ2-5, with TRBD2 matching 7 bases. This CDR3 region has 15 residues. In germline, CDR1 is SEHNR, CDR2 FQNEAQ (reference sequence). The V segment lost 3 bases and the J segment 1 base; nucleotides outside the gene matches: 5. CDR3 amino acids: CASSLTSSLQETQYF. CDR3 nucleotides: TGTGCCAGCAGCTTGACTAGCAGCCTCCAAGAGACCCAGTACTTC.